This note documents a single T cell receptor beta chain sequence. Its binding antigen is unknown. No much larger clone is present one base from it, and per-base qualities are unavailable. The sample is drawn from a study of T cell responses to AZD1222 COVID-19 vaccine (TCRdb year 2021). Turning to the overall study: A total of 240 or so trial participants underwent TCR sequencing, of whom about 210 had received two doses of AZD1222 and roughly 26 had received two doses of the MenACWY control vaccine. Enrollment into the trials was organized by age into subgroups of 18-55, 56-69 and 70-plus years, and those subgroups contained approximately 150, 30 and 60 TCR-sequenced participants, respectively.

V is cut by 0 bases and J by 0 bases, and the space between the germline ends is 8 bases. From cysteine to phenylalanine, the CDR3 is 16 amino acids long. Left in the record is the CDR3 DNA by itself, 48 bases read in frame from the first base. Reading the germline V gene gives CDR1 SGHTA and CDR2 FQGNSA. General conclusions and limits of the study: Reportedly, almost half of the unique spike-specific TCRs recognized epitopes lying outside the regions that are mutated in the B.1.351 and B.1.1.7 variants. No day 14 peak-response samples were available, so repertoires were characterized only after the peak T cell response. Participants were mostly white British and included more females than males, and it was suggested by the authors that clonal diversity may have been underestimated. A significant rise in spike-specific TCR breadth and depth was observed after two AZD1222 doses relative to day 0 and relative to MenACWY recipients. Vaccine-associated CD4 TCRs spanned the whole spike protein, with dominant responses in regions 160-218 and 743-854. The 56-69-year group was small, and its depth increase did not reach significance, likely because of low power. Conclusions about previously exposed vaccinees were limited because only a handful of AZD1222 recipients were SARS-CoV-2 seropositive at baseline.

The CDR3 regions of human TCRbeta chains were analyzed by immunosequencing. For the original study's pipeline: Repertoire TCRs were matched against a reference library of SARS-CoV-2-specific TCRs generated with the MIRA antigen-specificity platform. Breadth was defined as the fraction of unique TCRs that were SARS-CoV-2-associated. Depth was defined as the fraction of total T cells that were SARS-CoV-2-associated. Using the MIRA data, each spike-specific TCR was mapped to the spike region that the TCR reacts to and placed in a CD4 or CD8 class. Log10-transformed breadth and depth values were compared by one-way ANOVA with Sidak's multiple comparisons tests. This is the immuneACCESS table as TCRdb keeps it, with only in-frame sequences that have V and J called. A part of the clones is gone; compared with another copy, unresolved V genes explain less than half, and the rest is unexplained. That table supplies the V and J calls and clone size; D and trimming were determined from the DNA. The sample profile shows 120,000 to 150,000 clones; more than 70% of them were found once. 5% to 6% of the sample belongs to the ten largest clones.

Taken with the paper, the label for time point translates to: about 28 days (+/-7) after the second vaccine dose. AZD1222 recipients given second doses at about 4 weeks or at about 12 weeks were pooled, since spike-specific TCR depth and breadth were not found to differ between the two schedules. Vaccinee samples came from UK trials COV001 and COV002, including a single-blind randomized controlled phase 2/3 trial of AZD1222 (ChAdOx1 nCoV-19) in healthy adults. Trial participant PBMC samples were collected at day 0 and day 28 after the second dose for TCRbeta chain sequencing. The source of this sequence is an adult who received the AZD1222 COVID-19 vaccine. The sequencing used peripheral blood, collected 28 days after the second AZD1222 dose. This chain joins TRBV7-2 to TRBJ1-4; no confident D gene assignment can be made. The DNA is TGTGCCAGCAGCTTAGCGCCGAGAGCAACTAATGAAAAACTGTTTTTT. Its translation is CASSLAPRATNEKLFF.